The subject of this entry is one T cell receptor (beta chain). Its target is not known. This sample stems from a study of shared clonotypes between healthy human individuals. Study results and caveats: The naive CD4 repertoires of a handful of donors were compared, and around 5.1% of clonotypes were shared. As a rule, naive subsets had a larger estimated richness than memory subsets.

Measured with immunoSEQ multiplex PCR; TCRdb has only the in-frame clones, and not every one. The repertoire includes around 2.3 million clones, 90% to 96% of them detected once, and roughly 0.13% sits in the top ten. V lost 5 bases to trimming and J lost 3 bases; unmatched junction nucleotides: 11. Germline assignment: CDR1 MDHEN and CDR2 SYDVKM. The CDR3 runs 16 residues. The sequencing input was naive CD4+ T cells sorted from blood. Stated subset: CD45RA+ positively selected. The receptor was isolated from a man aged 18 to 30 in good health. The rearrangement joins TRBV28 to TRBJ2-5, with 8 positions matching TRBD2. CDR3 coding DNA: TGTGCCAGCAGTCCCACCGGGGGGGCCTTTAAAGAGACCCAGTACTTC. It specifies CASSPTGGAFKETQYF.